This entry describes one T cell receptor beta chain. Antigen unknown. Overall study findings and caveats: In terms of TCR gene usage, tumor memory CD4+ T cells clustered together with blood and lymph node memory CD4+ cells, as well as with lymph node naive CD4+ cells.

The germline CDR1 and CDR2 sequences are SNHLY and FYNNEI. Trimming took 7 bases from V and 4 from J, leaving 14 bases between them. The CDR3 is 13 amino acids. Constant-region reverse primers amplified full-length variable regions, followed by semi-nested Nested Universal Primer A PCR. MiXCR, run by TCRdb on the 5' RACE reads, gives a single entry per CDR3 protein. The data contain about 50,000 distinct CDR3 sequences, around 28% of them singletons. Specimen: naive CD4+ T cells sorted from blood. Subset of the sample: naive CD4+ T cells, CD4+CD45RA+CD25-. The source of this sequence is a female donor with breast cancer. The V and J genes are TRBV2 and TRBJ2-7, with D tentatively TRBD1 (7 bases). Here the CDR3 reads CASTGGTDYEQYF. The CDR3 DNA is TGTGCCAGCACAGGGGGGACAGATTACGAGCAGTACTTC.